This T cell receptor beta chain originates from a study of beta chain features in type 1 diabetes. Study results and caveats: Across all four CD4+ subsets, people with type 1 diabetes showed modestly shorter TCRB CDR3s. Within patients, naive, central memory and Treg TCRB repertoires seemed more similar than within healthy donors. Since sequencing was performed on cDNA, cells with high TCR expression could be over-represented.

CD45RO/CCR7/CD25/CD127/CD95/CD27 staining was used to isolate CD4+ naive, central memory, regulatory and stem cell-like memory cells by sorting. This CDR3 region has 14 residues. The germline V gene encodes CDR1 MGHRA and CDR2 YSYEKL. V was pared by 2 bases and J by 4 bases, with 4 bases of the junction left unmatched. On this clone: Its target is not known.

The sequenced template was cDNA made from the entire isolated RNA. Several million reads on average were seen across naive, central memory and regulatory T cell samples. Sequencing was performed with immunoSEQ multiplex PCR; in TCRdb, only in-frame clones are kept and a portion is missing. The data hold 550,000 to 850,000 clones, with roughly 13% observed a single time. The chain has TRBV4-1 and TRBJ2-5; 7 bases agree with TRBD1. Sequencing input: naive CD4+ T cells from blood. This receptor was identified in a man between 18 and 35 years old with type 1 diabetes. The CDR3 is CASSQRQGRETQYF. CDR3 in DNA: TGCGCCAGCAGCCAACGACAGGGTAGAGAGACCCAGTACTTC.